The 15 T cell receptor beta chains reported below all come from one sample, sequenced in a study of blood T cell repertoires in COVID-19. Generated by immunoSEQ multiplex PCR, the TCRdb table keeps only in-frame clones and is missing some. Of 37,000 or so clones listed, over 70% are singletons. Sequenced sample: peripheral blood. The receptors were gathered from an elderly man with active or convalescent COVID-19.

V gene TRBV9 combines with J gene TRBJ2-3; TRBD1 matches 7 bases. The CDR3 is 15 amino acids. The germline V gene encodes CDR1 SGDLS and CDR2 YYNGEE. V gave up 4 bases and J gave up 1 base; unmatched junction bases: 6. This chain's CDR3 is CASSPLGTGTDTQYF. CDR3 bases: TGTGCCAGCAGCCCCCTAGGGACAGGCACAGATACGCAGTATTTT.

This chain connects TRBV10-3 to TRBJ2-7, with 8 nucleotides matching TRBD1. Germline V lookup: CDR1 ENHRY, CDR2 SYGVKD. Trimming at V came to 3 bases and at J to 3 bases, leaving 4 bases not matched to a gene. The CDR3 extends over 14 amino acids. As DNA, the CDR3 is TGTGCCATCAGTGACTGGACAGGGATCTACGAGCAGTACTTC. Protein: CAISDWTGIYEQYF.

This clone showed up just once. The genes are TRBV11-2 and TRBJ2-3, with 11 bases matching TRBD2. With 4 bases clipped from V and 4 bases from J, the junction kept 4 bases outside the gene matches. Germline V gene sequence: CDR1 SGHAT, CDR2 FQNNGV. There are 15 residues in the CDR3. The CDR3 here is CASSSHSGGADTQYF. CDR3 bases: TGTGCCAGCAGCTCCCATAGCGGGGGGGCAGATACGCAGTATTTT.

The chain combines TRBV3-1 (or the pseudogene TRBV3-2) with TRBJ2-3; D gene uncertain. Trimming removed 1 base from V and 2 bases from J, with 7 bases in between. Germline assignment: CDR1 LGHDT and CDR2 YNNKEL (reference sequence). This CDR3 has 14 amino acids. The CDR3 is CASSQGLITDTQYF. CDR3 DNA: TGTGCCAGCAGCCAAGGCCTAATCACAGATACGCAGTATTTT.

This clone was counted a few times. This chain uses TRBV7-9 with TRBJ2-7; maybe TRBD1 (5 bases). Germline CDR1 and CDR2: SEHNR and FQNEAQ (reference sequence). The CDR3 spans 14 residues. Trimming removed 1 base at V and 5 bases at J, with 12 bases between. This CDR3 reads CASSLEAGSDEQYF. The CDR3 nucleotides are TGTGCCAGCAGCTTAGAAGCAGGGTCGGACGAGCAGTACTTC. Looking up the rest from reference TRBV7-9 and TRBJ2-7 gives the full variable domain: DTGVSQNPRHKITKRGQNVTFRCDPISEHNRLYWYRQTLGQGPEFLTYFQNEAQLEKSRLLSDRFSAERPKGSFSTLEIQRTEQGDSAMYLCASSLEAGSDEQYFGPGTRLTVT.

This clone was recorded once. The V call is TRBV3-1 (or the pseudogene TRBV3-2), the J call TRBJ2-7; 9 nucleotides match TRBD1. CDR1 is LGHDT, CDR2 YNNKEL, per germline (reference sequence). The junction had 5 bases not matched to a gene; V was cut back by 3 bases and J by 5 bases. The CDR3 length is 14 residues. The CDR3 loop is CASSHGQGKNEQYF. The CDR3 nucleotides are TGTGCCAGCAGCCACGGACAGGGGAAAAACGAGCAGTACTTC.

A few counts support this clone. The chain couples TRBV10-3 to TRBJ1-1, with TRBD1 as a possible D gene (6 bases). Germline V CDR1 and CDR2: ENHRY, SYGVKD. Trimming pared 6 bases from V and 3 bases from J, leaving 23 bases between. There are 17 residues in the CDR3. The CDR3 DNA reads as TGTGCCATCAGGGGGATTGGGAAGGGGGAGAAGGACACTGAAGCTTTCTTT. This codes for CAIRGIGKGEKDTEAFF.

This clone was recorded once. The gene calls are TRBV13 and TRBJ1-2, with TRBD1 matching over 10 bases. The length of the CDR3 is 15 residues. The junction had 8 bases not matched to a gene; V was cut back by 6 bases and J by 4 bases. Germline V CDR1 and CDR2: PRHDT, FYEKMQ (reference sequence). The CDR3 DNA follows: TGTGCCAGCAGTCCCGGGACAGGGGTATTCTATGGCTACACCTTC. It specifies CASSPGTGVFYGYTF.

The CDR3 reads CASSGGHTLGSYGYTF. The CDR3 region has the DNA TGTGCCAGCAGTGGGGGACATACCTTAGGATCCTATGGCTACACCTTC. The gene calls are TRBV27 and TRBJ1-2, with D perhaps TRBD1 (6 bases). V was trimmed by 5 bases and J by 4 bases, leaving 20 bases between them. Germline V gives CDR1 MNHEY, CDR2 SMNVEV (reference sequence). This CDR3 is built from 16 residues.

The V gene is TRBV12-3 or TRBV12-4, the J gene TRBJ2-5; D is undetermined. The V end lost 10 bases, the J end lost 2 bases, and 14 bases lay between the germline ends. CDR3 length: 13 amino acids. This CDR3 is CATCPQVQETQYF. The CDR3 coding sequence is TGTGCCACCTGCCCCCAGGTACAAGAGACCCAGTACTTC.

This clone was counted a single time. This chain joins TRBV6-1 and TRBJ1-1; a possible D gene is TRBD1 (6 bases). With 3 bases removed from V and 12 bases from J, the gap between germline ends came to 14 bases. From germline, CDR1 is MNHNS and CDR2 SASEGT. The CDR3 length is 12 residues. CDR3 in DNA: TGTGCCAGCAGTGATCACACAGGGAAGACTTTCTTT. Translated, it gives CASSDHTGKTFF.

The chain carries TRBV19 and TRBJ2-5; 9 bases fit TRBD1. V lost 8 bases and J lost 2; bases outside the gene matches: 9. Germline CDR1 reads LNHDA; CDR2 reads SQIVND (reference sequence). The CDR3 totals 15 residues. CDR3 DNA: TGTGCCAGTTCGGACAGGGGAGATTTACAAGAGACCCAGTACTTC. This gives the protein CASSDRGDLQETQYF.

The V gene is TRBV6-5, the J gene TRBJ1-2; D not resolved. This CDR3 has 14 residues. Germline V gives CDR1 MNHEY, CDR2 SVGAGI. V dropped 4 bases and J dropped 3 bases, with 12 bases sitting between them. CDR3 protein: CASSSRYRDYGYTF. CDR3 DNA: TGTGCCAGCAGTTCTCGATACCGGGACTATGGCTACACCTTC.

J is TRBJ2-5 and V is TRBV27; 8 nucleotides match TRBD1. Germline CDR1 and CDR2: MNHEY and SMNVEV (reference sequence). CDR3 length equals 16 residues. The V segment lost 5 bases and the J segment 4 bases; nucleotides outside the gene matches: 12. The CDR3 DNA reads TGTGCCAGCAGTAAGACAGGGGCTATCGCCCTAGAGACCCAGTACTTC. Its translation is CASSKTGAIALETQYF.

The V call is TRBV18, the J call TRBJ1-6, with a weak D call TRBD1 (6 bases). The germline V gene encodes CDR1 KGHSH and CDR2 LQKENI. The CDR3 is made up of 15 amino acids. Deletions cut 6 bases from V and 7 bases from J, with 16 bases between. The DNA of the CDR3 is TGTGCCAGCTCTCAACAGGACAGACTAAATTCACCCCTCCACTTT. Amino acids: CASSQQDRLNSPLHF. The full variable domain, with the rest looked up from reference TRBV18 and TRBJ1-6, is NAGVMQNPRHLVRRRGQEARLRCSPMKGHSHVYWYRQLPEEGLKFMVYLQKENIIDESGMPKERFSAEFPKEGPSILRIQQVVRGDSAAYFCASSQQDRLNSPLHFGNGTRLTVT.